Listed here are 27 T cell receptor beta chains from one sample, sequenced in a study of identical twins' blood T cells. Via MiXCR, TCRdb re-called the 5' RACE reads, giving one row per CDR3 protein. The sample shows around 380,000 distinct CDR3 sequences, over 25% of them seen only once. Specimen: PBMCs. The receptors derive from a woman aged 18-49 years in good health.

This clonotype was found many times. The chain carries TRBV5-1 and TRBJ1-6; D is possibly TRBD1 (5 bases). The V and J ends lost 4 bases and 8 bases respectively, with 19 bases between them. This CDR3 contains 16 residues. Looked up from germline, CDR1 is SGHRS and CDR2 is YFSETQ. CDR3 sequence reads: CASSPSDMAHHSPLHF. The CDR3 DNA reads TGCGCCAGCAGCCCGTCGGACATGGCCCACCATTCACCCCTCCACTTT.

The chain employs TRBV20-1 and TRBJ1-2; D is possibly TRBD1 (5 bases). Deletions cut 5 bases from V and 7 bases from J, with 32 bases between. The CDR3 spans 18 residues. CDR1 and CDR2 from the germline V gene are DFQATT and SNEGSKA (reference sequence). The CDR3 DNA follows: TGCAGTGCTGGGGGACGGAGTACAACCAGCGGGGATTTTTTTGGCTACACCTTC. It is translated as CSAGGRSTTSGDFFGYTF.

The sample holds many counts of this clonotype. CDR3: CSAPALASTYNEQFF. The CDR3 DNA sequence: TGCAGTGCGCCTGCCCTAGCGAGTACTTACAATGAGCAGTTCTTC. The V call is TRBV20-1, the J call TRBJ2-1; weak D call: TRBD2 (6 bases). V lost 6 bases and J 4 bases, leaving 19 bases between the germline ends. Germline CDR1 reads DFQATT; CDR2 reads SNEGSKA (reference sequence). The CDR3 runs 15 residues.

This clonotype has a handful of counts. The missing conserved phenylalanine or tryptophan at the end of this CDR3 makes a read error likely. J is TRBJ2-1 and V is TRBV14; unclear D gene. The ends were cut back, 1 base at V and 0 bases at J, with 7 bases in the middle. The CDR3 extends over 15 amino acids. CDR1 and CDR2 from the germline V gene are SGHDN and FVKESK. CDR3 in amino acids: CASSQVASSYNEQFS. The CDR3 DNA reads TGTGCCAGCAGCCAAGTGGCGAGCTCCTACAATGAGCAGTTCTCC.

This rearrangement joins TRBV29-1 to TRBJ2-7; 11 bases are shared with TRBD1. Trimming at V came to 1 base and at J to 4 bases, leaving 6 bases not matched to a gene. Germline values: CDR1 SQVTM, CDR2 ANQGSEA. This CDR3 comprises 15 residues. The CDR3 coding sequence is TGCAGCGTTGAAGTCCCGGGACAGGGGGGTTACGAGCAGTACTTC. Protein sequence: CSVEVPGQGGYEQYF.

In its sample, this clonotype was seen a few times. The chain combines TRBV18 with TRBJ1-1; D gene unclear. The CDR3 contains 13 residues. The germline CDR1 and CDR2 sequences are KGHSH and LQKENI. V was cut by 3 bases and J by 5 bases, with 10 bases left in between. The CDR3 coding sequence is TGTGCCAGCTCACCCCAGGAGGGAACTGAAGCTTTCTTT. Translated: CASSPQEGTEAFF.

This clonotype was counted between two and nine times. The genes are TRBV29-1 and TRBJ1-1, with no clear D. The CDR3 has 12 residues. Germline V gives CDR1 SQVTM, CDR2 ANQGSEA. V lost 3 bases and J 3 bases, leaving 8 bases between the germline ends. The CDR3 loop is CSVEDGHTEAFF. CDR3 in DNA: TGCAGCGTTGAGGACGGGCACACTGAAGCTTTCTTT. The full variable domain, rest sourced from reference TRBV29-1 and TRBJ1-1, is SAVISQKPSRDICQRGTSLTIQCQVDSQVTMMFWYRQQPGQSLTLIATANQGSEATYESGFVIDKFPISRPNLTFSTLTVSNMSPEDSSIYLCSVEDGHTEAFFGQGTRLTVV.

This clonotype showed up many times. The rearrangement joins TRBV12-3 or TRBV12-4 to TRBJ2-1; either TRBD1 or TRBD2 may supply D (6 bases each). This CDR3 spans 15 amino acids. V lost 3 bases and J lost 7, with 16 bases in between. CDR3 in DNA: TGTGCCAGCAGTTTTAAGGGGGGTCTCGGGAATGAGCAGTTCTTC. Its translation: CASSFKGGLGNEQFF.

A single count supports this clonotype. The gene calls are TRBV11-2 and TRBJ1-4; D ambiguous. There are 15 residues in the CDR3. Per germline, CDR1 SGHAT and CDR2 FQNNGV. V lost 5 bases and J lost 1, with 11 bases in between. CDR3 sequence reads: CASSRSGQTNEKLFF. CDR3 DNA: TGTGCCAGCAGCCGATCGGGCCAAACTAATGAAAAACTGTTTTTT.

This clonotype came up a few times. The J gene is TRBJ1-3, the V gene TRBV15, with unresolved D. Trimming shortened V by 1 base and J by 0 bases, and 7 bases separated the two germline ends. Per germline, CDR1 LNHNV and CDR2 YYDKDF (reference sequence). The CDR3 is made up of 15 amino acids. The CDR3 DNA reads TGTGCCACCAGCAGAGTTGAGAGCTCTGGAAACACCATATATTTT. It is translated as CATSRVESSGNTIYF.

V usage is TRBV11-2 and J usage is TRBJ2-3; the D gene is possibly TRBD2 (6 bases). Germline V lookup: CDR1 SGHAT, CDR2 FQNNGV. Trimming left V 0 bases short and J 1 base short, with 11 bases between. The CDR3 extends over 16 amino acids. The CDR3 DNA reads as TGTGCCAGCAGCTTAGATTACGGCGGGGGCACAGATACGCAGTATTTT. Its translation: CASSLDYGGGTDTQYF.

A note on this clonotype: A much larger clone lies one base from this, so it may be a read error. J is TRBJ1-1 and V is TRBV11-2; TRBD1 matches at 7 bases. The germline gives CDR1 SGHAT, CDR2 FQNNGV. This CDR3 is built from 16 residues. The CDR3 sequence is CASSLALQTGNNEVFF. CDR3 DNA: TGTGCCAGCAGCTTAGCCCTACAGACAGGGAATAATGAAGTTTTCTTT.

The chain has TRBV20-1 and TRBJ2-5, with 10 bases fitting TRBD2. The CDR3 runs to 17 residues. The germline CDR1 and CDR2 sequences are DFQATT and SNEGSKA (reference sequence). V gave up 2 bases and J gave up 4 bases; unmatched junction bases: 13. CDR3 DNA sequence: TGCAGTGCTAGAATAACCGGTCTCAGGACTAGCGGAGAGACCCAGTACTTC. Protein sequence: CSARITGLRTSGETQYF.

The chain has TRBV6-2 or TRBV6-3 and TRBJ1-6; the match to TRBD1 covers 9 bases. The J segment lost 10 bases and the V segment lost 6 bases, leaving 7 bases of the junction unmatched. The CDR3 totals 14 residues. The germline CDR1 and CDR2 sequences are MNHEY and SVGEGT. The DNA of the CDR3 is TGTGCCAGCAGACTCCGGGACAGGGACTCACCCCTCCACTTT. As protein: CASRLRDRDSPLHF.

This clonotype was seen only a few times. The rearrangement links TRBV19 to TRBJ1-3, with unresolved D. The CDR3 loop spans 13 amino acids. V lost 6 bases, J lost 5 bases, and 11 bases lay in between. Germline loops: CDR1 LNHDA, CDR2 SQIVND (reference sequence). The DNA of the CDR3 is TGTGCCAGTAGGCGGGGAGGTCGAAACACCATATATTTT. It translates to CASRRGGRNTIYF.

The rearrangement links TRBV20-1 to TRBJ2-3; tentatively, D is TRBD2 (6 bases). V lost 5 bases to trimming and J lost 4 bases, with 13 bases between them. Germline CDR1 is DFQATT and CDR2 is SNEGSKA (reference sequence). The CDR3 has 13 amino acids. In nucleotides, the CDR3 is TGCAGTGCTGCGATGGAGGGACCAGATACGCAGTATTTT. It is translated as CSAAMEGPDTQYF.

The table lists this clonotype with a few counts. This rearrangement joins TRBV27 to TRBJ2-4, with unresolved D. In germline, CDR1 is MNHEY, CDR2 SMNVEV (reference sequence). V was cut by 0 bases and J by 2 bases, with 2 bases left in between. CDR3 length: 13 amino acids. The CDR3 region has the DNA TGTGCCAGCAGTTTATCTTCCAAAAACATTCAGTACTTC. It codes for CASSLSSKNIQYF.

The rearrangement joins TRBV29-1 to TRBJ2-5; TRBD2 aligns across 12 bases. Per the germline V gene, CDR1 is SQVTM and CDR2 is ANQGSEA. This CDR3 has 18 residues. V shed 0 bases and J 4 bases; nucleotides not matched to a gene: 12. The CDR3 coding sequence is TGCAGCGTTGAAGATCGAGGACTAGCGGGGCCAGGGTCAGAGACCCAGTACTTC. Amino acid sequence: CSVEDRGLAGPGSETQYF.

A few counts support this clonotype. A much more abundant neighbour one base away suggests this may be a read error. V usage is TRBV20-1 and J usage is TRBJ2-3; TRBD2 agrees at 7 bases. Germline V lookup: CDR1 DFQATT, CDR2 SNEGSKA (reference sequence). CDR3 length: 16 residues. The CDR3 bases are TGCGGTGCTAGCGCCGGGGGGTCGTTACGCGCAGATACGCAGTATTTT. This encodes CGASAGGSLRADTQYF.

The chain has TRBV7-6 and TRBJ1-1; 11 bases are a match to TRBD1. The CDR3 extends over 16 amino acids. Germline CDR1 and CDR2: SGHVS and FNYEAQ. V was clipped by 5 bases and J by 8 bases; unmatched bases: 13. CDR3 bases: TGTGCCAGCAGCACCCGGACAGGGGGCTTTCCCCCCGAAGCTTTCTTT. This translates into CASSTRTGGFPPEAFF.

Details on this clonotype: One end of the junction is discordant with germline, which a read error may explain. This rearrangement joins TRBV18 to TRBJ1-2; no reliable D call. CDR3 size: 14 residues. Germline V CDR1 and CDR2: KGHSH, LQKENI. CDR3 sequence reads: CASSLSLDFYGYTF. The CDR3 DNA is TGTGCCAGTTCACTCTCCCTAGACTTTTATGGCTACACCTTC.

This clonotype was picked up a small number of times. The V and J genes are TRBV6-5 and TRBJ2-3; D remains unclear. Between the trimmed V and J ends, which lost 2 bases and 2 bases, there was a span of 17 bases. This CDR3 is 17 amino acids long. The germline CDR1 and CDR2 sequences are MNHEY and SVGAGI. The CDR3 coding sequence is TGTGCCAGCAGTTACCTGGCGGATATCGAACTCACAGATACGCAGTATTTT. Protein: CASSYLADIELTDTQYF.

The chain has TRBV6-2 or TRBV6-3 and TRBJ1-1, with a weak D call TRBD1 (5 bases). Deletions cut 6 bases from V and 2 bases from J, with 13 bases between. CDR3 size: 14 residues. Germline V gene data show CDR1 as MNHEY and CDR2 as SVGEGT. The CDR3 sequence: CASSHGRGNTEAFF. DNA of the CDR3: TGTGCCAGCAGCCACGGTCGGGGCAACACTGAAGCTTTCTTT.

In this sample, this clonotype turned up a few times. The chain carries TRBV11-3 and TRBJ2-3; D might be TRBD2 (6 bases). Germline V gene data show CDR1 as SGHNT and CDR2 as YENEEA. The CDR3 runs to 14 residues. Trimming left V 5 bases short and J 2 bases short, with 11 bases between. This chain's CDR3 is CASSMDYNTDTQYF. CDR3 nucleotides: TGTGCCAGCAGCATGGACTACAACACAGATACGCAGTATTTT.

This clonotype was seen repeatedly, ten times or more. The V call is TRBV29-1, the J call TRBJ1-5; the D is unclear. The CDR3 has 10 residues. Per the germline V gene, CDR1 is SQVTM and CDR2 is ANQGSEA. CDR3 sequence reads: CTLAGEPQHF. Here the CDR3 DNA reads TGCACCCTGGCGGGCGAGCCCCAGCATTTT.

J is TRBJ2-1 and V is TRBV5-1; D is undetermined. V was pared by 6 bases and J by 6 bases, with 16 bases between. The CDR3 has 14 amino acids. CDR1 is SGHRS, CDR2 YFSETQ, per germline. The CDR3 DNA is TGCGCCAGCACCTTTTGGGAAAATCTCAATGAGCAGTTCTTC. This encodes CASTFWENLNEQFF.

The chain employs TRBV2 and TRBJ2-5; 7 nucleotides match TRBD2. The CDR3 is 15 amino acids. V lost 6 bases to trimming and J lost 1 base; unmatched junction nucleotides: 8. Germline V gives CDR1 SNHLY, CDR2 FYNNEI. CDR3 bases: TGTGCCAGCAGCGGGGCGGGGGTCTCCCAAGAGACCCAGTACTTC. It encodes CASSGAGVSQETQYF.